The present T cell receptor (beta chain) was sequenced within a study of T-cell memory formation after mild COVID-19. This clonotype has a handful of counts. TCRdb used MiXCR to reprocess the 5' RACE reads, holding one entry per CDR3 protein. The sample carries about 110,000 distinct CDR3 sequences, 15% to 20% recorded once. The CDR3 runs 15 residues. CDR1 and CDR2 (germline): DFQATT, SNEGSKA (reference sequence). J was trimmed by 6 bases and V by 6 bases; bases with no gene match: 11. The sample comprised PBMCs or a T cell subset sorted from them (not recorded which). This TCR was sampled from a man in his late teens or twenties who had mild COVID-19 (a few samples of this study predate the infection). Cell type and time point are not known. The chain has TRBV20-1 and TRBJ2-1; 10 bases agree with TRBD2. CDR3 sequence (DNA): TGCAGTGCCCCCCCACTAGCGGGATTCACCAATGAGCAGTTCTTC. Protein sequence: CSAPPLAGFTNEQFF.